Presented here are 12 T cell receptor beta chains from one specimen sequenced in a study of response to subunit inactivated influenza vaccine. TCRdb reprocessed the RT-PCR reads via MiXCR and lists one record per CDR3 protein. The sample includes about 570,000 distinct CDR3 sequences, about 10% seen only once; the top ten take 8% to 13%. The sample was also reused in another study, on T cells expressing NK-cell markers. That study adds: 5'RACE template switching with UMIs generated TCR beta cDNA.

Here the sequenced sample was PBMCs from blood, taken on the day of vaccination. Every receptor here comes from a man aged 50 to 59 who received an inactivated influenza vaccine.

This clonotype was recorded many times. V usage is TRBV7-8 and J usage is TRBJ2-1; D not resolved. V lost 5 bases to trimming and J lost 5 bases, with 10 bases between them. The CDR3 loop spans 13 amino acids. Germline CDR1 is SGHVS and CDR2 is FQNEAQ. DNA for the CDR3: TGTGCCAGCAGCGTAACAAAGAACAATGAGCAGTTCTTC. Translating gives CASSVTKNNEQFF. Full variable domain (remainder filled in from reference TRBV7-8 and TRBJ2-1): GAGVSQSPRYKVAKRGQDVALRCDPISGHVSLFWYQQALGQGPEFLTYFQNEAQLDKSGLPSDRFFAERPEGSVSTLKIQRTQQEDSAVYLCASSVTKNNEQFFGPGTRLTVL.

V is TRBV12-3 or TRBV12-4 and J is TRBJ2-7, with 10 bases fitting TRBD1. The V segment lost 5 bases and the J segment 7 bases; nucleotides outside the gene matches: 8. The CDR3 contains 14 residues. CDR3 nucleotides: TGTGCCAGCAGTACCACCGGGACAGGGGTTGAGCAGTACTTC. Amino acid sequence: CASSTTGTGVEQYF.

This sequence joins TRBV7-2 and TRBJ2-3; D may be TRBD2 (6 bases). This CDR3 region has 15 residues. V lost 4 bases and J lost 6, with 17 bases in between. CDR1 SGHTA and CDR2 FQGNSA come from the germline V gene. CDR3 DNA sequence: TGTGCCAGCAGCTCGTTCGGAGGGTATGTCGATACGCAGTATTTT. Translation: CASSSFGGYVDTQYF. Full variable domain (remainder filled in from reference TRBV7-2 and TRBJ2-3): GAGVSQSPSNKVTEKGKDVELRCDPISGHTALYWYRQSLGQGLEFLIYFQGNSAPDKSGLPSDRFSAERTGGSVSTLTIQRTQQEDSAVYLCASSSFGGYVDTQYFGPGTRLTVL.

This clonotype was counted at least ten times. The chain employs TRBV5-1 and TRBJ2-7; 8 positions match TRBD1. The CDR3 totals 14 residues. Germline values: CDR1 SGHRS, CDR2 YFSETQ. With V trimmed by 4 bases and J by 3 bases, 6 bases remained unmatched. The CDR3 DNA reads TGCGCCAGCAGCGCGGGACAGGAGATCTACGAGCAGTACTTC. The encoded protein is CASSAGQEIYEQYF.

This clonotype occurred a few times. The genes are TRBV7-2 and TRBJ1-1; 7 bases map to TRBD1. With V trimmed by 3 bases and J by 7 bases, 8 bases remained unmatched. CDR1 and CDR2 (germline): SGHTA, FQGNSA. There are 14 residues in the CDR3. This CDR3 is CASSFIGGANEAFF. The CDR3 DNA follows: TGTGCCAGCAGCTTCATAGGGGGCGCGAATGAAGCTTTCTTT. Supplemented by reference TRBV7-2 and TRBJ1-1, the full variable domain reads GAGVSQSPSNKVTEKGKDVELRCDPISGHTALYWYRQSLGQGLEFLIYFQGNSAPDKSGLPSDRFSAERTGGSVSTLTIQRTQQEDSAVYLCASSFIGGANEAFFGQGTRLTVV.

J is TRBJ1-6 and V is TRBV4-3; D perhaps matches TRBD1 (6 bases). The CDR3 is 17 amino acids. Per the germline V gene, CDR1 is LGHNA and CDR2 is YSLEER. V was shortened by 0 bases and J by 10 bases, with 19 bases between the two germline ends. CDR3 residues: CASSQDLNRVMDSPLHF. CDR3 DNA: TGCGCCAGCAGCCAAGATTTGAACAGGGTAATGGACTCACCCCTCCACTTT.

This clonotype has a count of ten or more. The V gene is TRBV29-1, the J gene TRBJ2-7, with a weak D call TRBD1 (5 bases). Germline CDR1 reads SQVTM; CDR2 reads ANQGSEA. Trimming removed 4 bases at V and 2 bases at J, with 15 bases between. The CDR3 extends over 14 amino acids. The CDR3 sequence is CSVGQFFPTYEQYF. The CDR3 DNA is TGCAGCGTTGGACAGTTTTTCCCTACCTACGAGCAGTACTTC.

The V and J genes are TRBV12-3 or TRBV12-4 and TRBJ1-3; 9 nucleotides align to TRBD1. The length of the CDR3 is 15 residues. J gave up 3 bases and V 8 bases, and 8 bases lay outside the gene matches. The CDR3: CASGPQGAFGNTIYF. The CDR3, as DNA: TGTGCCAGCGGGCCACAGGGGGCGTTTGGAAACACCATATATTTT.

CDR3: CASSHQTARADTQYF. In DNA, the CDR3 is TGCGCCAGCAGCCACCAAACAGCTAGGGCAGATACGCAGTATTTT. V gene TRBV4-3 combines with J gene TRBJ2-3; unclear D gene. V lost 3 bases, J lost 4 bases, and 14 bases lay in between. In germline, CDR1 is LGHNA, CDR2 YSLEER. The CDR3 loop spans 15 amino acids.

This clonotype was observed a handful of times. The gene calls are TRBV7-8 and TRBJ2-7, with TRBD1 matching over 12 bases. V was clipped by 3 bases and J by 3 bases; unmatched bases: 3. CDR1 and CDR2 (germline): SGHVS, FQNEAQ. This CDR3 is 15 amino acids long. CDR3 nucleotide sequence: TGTGCCAGCAGCTTCGGGACAGGGGGCTTCTACGAGCAGTACTTC. Encoded protein: CASSFGTGGFYEQYF.

This clonotype was seen a few times. The chain has TRBV5-6 and TRBJ2-1; TRBD1 matches 7 bases. V shed 4 bases and J 6 bases; nucleotides not matched to a gene: 10. This CDR3 has 15 amino acids. CDR1 is SGHDT, CDR2 YYEEEE, per germline. CDR3 sequence reads: CASSQGGRSSNEQFF. The CDR3 DNA is TGTGCCAGCAGCCAAGGGGGCAGAAGCTCCAATGAGCAGTTCTTC.

This clonotype was counted between two and nine times. This sequence joins TRBV4-2 and TRBJ2-5, with D perhaps TRBD2 (5 bases). The length of the CDR3 is 15 residues. The V gene's germline CDR1 is LGHNA and CDR2 YNFKEQ. The V and J ends lost 1 base and 0 bases respectively, with 9 bases between them. In nucleotides, the CDR3 is TGTGCCAGCAGCCAAGTAACGGGATACCAAGAGACCCAGTACTTC. Protein: CASSQVTGYQETQYF.